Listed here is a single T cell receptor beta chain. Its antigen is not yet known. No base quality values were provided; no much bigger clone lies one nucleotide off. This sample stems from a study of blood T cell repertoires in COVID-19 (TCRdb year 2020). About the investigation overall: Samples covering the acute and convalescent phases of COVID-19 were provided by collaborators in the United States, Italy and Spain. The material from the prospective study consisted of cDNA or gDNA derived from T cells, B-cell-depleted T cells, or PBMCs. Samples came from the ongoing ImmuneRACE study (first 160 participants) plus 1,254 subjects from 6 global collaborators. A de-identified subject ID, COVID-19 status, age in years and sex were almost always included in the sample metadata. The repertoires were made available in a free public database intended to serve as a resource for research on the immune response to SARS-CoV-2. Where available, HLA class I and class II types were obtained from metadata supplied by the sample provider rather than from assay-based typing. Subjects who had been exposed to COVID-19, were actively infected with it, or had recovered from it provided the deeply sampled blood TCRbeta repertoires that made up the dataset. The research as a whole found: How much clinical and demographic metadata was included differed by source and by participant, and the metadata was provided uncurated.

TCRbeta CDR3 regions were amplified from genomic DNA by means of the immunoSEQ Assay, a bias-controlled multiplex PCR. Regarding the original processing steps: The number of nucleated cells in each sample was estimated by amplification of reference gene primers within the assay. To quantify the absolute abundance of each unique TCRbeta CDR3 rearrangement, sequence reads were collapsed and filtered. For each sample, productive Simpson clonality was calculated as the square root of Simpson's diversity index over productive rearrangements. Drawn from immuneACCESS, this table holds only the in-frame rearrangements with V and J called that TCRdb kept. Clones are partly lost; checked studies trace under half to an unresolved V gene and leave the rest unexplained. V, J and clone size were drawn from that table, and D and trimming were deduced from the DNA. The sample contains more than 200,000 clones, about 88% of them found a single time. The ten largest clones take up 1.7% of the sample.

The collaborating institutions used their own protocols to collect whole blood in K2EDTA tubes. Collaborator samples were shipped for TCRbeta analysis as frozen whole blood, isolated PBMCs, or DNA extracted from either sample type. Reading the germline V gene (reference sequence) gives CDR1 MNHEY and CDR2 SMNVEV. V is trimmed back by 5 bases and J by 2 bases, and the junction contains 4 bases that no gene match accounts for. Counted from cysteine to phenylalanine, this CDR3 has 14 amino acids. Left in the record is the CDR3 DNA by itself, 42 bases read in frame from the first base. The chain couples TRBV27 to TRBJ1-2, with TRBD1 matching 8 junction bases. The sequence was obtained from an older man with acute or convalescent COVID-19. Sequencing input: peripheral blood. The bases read TGTGCCAGCAGTCCGGGACAGGTGAACTATGGCTACACCTTC. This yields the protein CASSPGQVNYGYTF.